The T cell receptor beta chain described here comes from a study of post-analysis software for immune sequencing data. This clonotype was observed many times. Antigen: not known. Included in the TCR beta cDNA libraries were unique molecular identifiers. A population of roughly 0.85 to 10 million T cells gave rise to a few hundred thousand cDNA molecules. TCRdb independently ran MiXCR on the PCR reads; one entry per CDR3 protein. The sample yields roughly 410,000 distinct CDR3 sequences, about a third seen once. Findings and caveats of the study: A handful of TRBV segments appeared more often in patients than in controls, and TRBV5-6, TRBV5-1 and TRBV20-1 were among these. Relative to controls, patients with multiple sclerosis showed significantly lower normalized Chao1 diversity.

The germline V gene encodes CDR1 ENHRY and CDR2 SYGVKD. The CDR3 consists of 17 residues. With 3 bases removed from V and 1 base from J, the gap between germline ends came to 19 bases. The sequencing input was blood. The receptor's source is a girl aged 10-17 years with multiple sclerosis. The chain couples TRBV10-3 to TRBJ2-7; D is unresolved. The CDR3 spells CAISDPNTPSSSYEQYF. The CDR3 nucleotides are TGTGCCATCAGTGACCCGAACACCCCGAGTTCGTCCTACGAGCAGTACTTC.